Described below is a single TCR beta chain sequence and its context. The CDR3 has 12 residues. V was cut by 4 bases and J by 5 bases, with 8 bases left in between. Germline-derived CDR1 and CDR2 are SGHTA and FQGNSA. MiXCR, run by TCRdb on the RACE reads, gives a single entry per CDR3 protein. The data hold about 350,000 distinct CDR3 sequences, with over 6% observed a single time. The time point denotes: patch test 2, 6 weeks after DPC sensitization. The treatment was: therapeutic diphenylcyclopropenone sensitization with weekly scalp DPC. The source of the sample is a study of human T cells and chemical hapten exposure.

The clonotype comes from a woman aged 18-29 years with alopecia areata. Some clones in this sample may be carry-over from other donors' samples. The chain combines TRBV7-2 with TRBJ2-5; no firm D call. The sequences come from whole blood, collected in connection with sensitization to the hapten diphenylcyclopropenone (DPC). The CDR3 bases are TGTGCCAGCAGCTCCTATATGGAGACCCAGTACTTC. It is translated as CASSSYMETQYF.